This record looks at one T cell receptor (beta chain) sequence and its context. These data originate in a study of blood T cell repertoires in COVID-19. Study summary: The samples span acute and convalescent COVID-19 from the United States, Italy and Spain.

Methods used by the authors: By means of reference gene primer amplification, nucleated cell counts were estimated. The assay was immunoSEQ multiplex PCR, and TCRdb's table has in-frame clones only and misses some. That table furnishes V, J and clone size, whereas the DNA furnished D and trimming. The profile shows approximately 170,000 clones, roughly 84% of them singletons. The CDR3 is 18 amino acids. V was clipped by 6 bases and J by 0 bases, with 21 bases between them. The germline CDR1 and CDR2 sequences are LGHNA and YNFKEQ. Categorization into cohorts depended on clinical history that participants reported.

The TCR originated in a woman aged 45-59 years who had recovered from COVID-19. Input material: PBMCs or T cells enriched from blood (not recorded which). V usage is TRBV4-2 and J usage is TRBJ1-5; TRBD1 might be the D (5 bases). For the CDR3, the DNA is TGTGCCAGCAGTCTGGACAATTCCGCCTCCTATAGCAATCAGCCCCAGCATTTT. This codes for CASSLDNSASYSNQPQHF.